This T cell receptor beta chain was profiled in a study of T cell repertoires in cytomegalovirus infection. Study-level background: HLA-B-restricted CMV epitopes that are well studied were used alongside recently identified HLA-C-restricted ones. CMV infection plus the matching HLA type was flagged by public TCR beta signatures. Points from the study as a whole: Cumulative frequency (of public TCR beta family members) identified carriers of CMV plus the relevant HLA. HLA-C-restricted CMV clonotypes gave the most frequent clonotype in two of eight donors.

This clonotype was counted ten times or more. Its antigen is as yet unknown. MiXCR, applied by TCRdb to the reads, yields one record per CDR3 protein. The table records about 830,000 distinct CDR3 sequences, approximately 32% of them present only once. The V and J ends lost 7 bases and 3 bases respectively, with 15 bases between them. The CDR3 is 14 residues long. The sample in question was cultured CD8+ T cells from PBMCs, obtained from culture after CMV antigen stimulation. The sequence derives from a human donor in good health (CMV status not recorded). Some clones in this sample may be carry-over from other donors' samples. This rearrangement joins TRBV12-3 or TRBV12-4 to TRBJ1-1; D perhaps matches TRBD1 (5 bases). DNA of the CDR3: TGTGCCAGCACCTCGGGGGGGTGGGACACTGAAGCTTTCTTT. Its protein is CASTSGGWDTEAFF.